This T cell receptor (beta chain) was documented in a study of metastatic and nonmetastatic thyroid tumors. Study context: Across peripheral blood and tumor or nodule tissue samples taken from malignant and benign thyroid patients, the repertoires were compared with one another.

As processed by the authors: The study took CDR3 differences across clinicopathological groups and made a distant-metastasis classifier for papillary thyroid cancer from them. TCRdb re-called the PCR reads through MiXCR. The V and J calls reflect TCRdb's pipeline rather than the authors' work. The sample consists of approximately 30,000 clones, 20% to 30% of them appearing once. No treatment of any kind had been given to any patient before thyroid surgery. The CDR3 loop spans 14 amino acids. V lost 8 bases and J lost 10, with 18 bases in between. Germline CDR1 and CDR2: MNHNS and SASEGT. By share, this clone ranks as medium-sized. The antigen remains unidentified. Study-level findings and limits: Within blood and tumor, benign nodules reportedly had significantly lower TCR beta diversity than malignant thyroid tumors did.

The origin of this receptor is a female donor with papillary thyroid cancer or a benign thyroid nodule (not recorded which). Some clones in this sample may be carry-over from other donors' samples. The chain is built from TRBV6-1 and TRBJ1-6; the D gene is possibly TRBD1 (6 bases). Sequencing input: blood. The CDR3 DNA reads TGTGCCAGCGCAGGTGGGCGAGGGGGGTCACCCCTCCACTTT. This encodes CASAGGRGGSPLHF.